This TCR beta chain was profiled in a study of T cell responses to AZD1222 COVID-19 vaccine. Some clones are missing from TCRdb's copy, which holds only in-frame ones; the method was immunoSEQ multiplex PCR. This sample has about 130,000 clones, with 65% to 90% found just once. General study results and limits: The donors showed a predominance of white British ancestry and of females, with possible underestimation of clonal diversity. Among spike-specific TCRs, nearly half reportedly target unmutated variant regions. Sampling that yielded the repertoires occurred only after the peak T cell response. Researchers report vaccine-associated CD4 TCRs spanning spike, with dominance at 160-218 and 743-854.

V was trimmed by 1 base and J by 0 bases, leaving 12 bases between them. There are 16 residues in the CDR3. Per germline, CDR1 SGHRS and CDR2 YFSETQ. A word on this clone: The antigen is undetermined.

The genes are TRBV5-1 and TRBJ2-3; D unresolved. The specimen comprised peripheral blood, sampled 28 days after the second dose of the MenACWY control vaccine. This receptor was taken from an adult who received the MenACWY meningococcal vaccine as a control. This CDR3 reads CASSLRRPLSTDTQYF. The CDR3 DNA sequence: TGCGCCAGCAGCTTGCGACGGCCACTAAGCACAGATACGCAGTATTTT.